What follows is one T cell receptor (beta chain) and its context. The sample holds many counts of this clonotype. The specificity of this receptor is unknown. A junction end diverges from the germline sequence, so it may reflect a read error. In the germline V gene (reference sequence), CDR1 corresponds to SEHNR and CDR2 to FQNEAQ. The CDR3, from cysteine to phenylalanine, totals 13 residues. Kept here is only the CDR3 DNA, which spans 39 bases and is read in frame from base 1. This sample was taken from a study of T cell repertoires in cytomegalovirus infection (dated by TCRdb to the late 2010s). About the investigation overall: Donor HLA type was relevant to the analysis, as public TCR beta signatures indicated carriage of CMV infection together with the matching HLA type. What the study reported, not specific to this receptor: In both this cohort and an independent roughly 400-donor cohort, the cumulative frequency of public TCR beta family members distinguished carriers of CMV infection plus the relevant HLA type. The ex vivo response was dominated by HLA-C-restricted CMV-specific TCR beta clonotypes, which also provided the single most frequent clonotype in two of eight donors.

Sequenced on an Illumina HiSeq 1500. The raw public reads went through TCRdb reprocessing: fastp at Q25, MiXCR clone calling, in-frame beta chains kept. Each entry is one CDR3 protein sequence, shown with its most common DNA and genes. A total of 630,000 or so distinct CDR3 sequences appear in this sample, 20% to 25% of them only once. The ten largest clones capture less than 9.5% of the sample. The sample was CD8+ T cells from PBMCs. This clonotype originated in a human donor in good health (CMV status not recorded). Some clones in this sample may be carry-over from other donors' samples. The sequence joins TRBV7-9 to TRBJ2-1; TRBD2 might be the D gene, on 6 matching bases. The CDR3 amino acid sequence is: CASSRGLNKEQFF. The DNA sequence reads TGTGCCAGCAGCCGAGGACTAAACAAGGAGCAGTTCTTC.